This passage covers 17 T cell receptor beta chains from one sample sequenced in a study of blood T cell repertoires in COVID-19. Measured with immunoSEQ multiplex PCR; TCRdb has only the in-frame clones, and not every one. The sample consists of around 300,000 clones, about 88% of them appearing once. The sequenced sample consisted of PBMCs or T cells enriched from blood (not recorded which). These receptors came from a woman aged 45-65 years who had recovered from COVID-19.

The genes are TRBV18 and TRBJ2-3; TRBD2 aligns across 11 bases. The V and J ends lost 3 bases and 3 bases, in that order; junction bases with no gene match: 5. From germline, CDR1 is KGHSH and CDR2 LQKENI. The CDR3 totals 16 residues. CDR3 bases: TGTGCCAGCTCACCCCTAGCGGGAGGTGGAACAGATACGCAGTATTTT. Amino acid sequence: CASSPLAGGGTDTQYF.

This clone was seen a handful of times. The CDR3 DNA follows: TGTGCCAGCTCACCAGTAGGACATAGCAATCAGCCCCAGCATTTT. This sequence encodes CASSPVGHSNQPQHF. The chain employs TRBV18 and TRBJ1-5; tentative D call: TRBD1 (5 bases). CDR3 length equals 15 residues. The V gene lost 2 bases and the J gene lost 0 bases, with 8 bases spanning the gap. Looked up from germline, CDR1 is KGHSH and CDR2 is LQKENI. Together with reference TRBV18 and TRBJ1-5, the CDR3 gives the full variable domain: NAGVMQNPRHLVRRRGQEARLRCSPMKGHSHVYWYRQLPEEGLKFMVYLQKENIIDESGMPKERFSAEFPKEGPSILRIQQVVRGDSAAYFCASSPVGHSNQPQHFGDGTRLSIL.

The chain uses TRBV7-6 and TRBJ2-5; D uncertain. V was clipped by 4 bases and J by 0 bases, with 15 bases between them. Per germline, CDR1 SGHVS and CDR2 FNYEAQ. This CDR3 is 16 amino acids long. The CDR3 nucleotides read TGTGCCAGCAGCTCCGCTGTGTGGCCGTACCAAGAGACCCAGTACTTC. It encodes CASSSAVWPYQETQYF.

This clone has just one count. The V gene is TRBV10-3, the J gene TRBJ2-3; TRBD2 might be the D (6 bases). Trimming cost V 8 bases and J 5 bases, with 11 bases left between them. This CDR3 has 12 amino acids. Germline V gives CDR1 ENHRY, CDR2 SYGVKD. CDR3 in DNA: TGTGCCATCGGCCGGGAGCAAGATACGCAGTATTTT. Its translation is CAIGREQDTQYF.

The chain joins TRBV9 to TRBJ2-5; tentative D call: TRBD1 (6 bases). Germline V CDR1 and CDR2: SGDLS, YYNGEE. The length of the CDR3 is 15 residues. The germline V and J ends were trimmed by 0 bases and 5 bases, with 14 bases remaining between them. CDR3 bases: TGTGCCAGCAGCGTAGAAACAGGGTCGGGGGAGACCCAGTACTTC. This codes for CASSVETGSGETQYF.

The chain couples TRBV10-3 to TRBJ1-5; D is possibly TRBD1 (5 bases). The CDR3 consists of 15 residues. Trimming pared 3 bases from V and 1 base from J, leaving 10 bases between. Germline assignment: CDR1 ENHRY and CDR2 SYGVKD. CDR3 in amino acids: CAISDGHRSNQPQHF. As DNA, the CDR3 is TGTGCCATCAGTGACGGACATCGGAGCAATCAGCCCCAGCATTTT.

V gene TRBV20-1 combines with J gene TRBJ1-2; 7 bases align to TRBD1. V gave up 3 bases and J gave up 7 bases; unmatched junction bases: 8. This CDR3 comprises 13 residues. Germline loops: CDR1 DFQATT, CDR2 SNEGSKA (reference sequence). The CDR3 nucleotides read TGCAGTGCTAGTAACAGGGGAGTAGGTGGCTACACCTTC. Translation gives CSASNRGVGGYTF.

V is TRBV11-2 and J is TRBJ1-4, with D uncertain. Germline V gives CDR1 SGHAT, CDR2 FQNNGV. Trimming took off 0 bases at V and 8 bases at J, with 19 bases between the two ends. This CDR3 has 17 residues. The CDR3 reads CASSLDRPSIGGEKLFF. CDR3 DNA sequence: TGTGCCAGCAGCTTAGATCGGCCCTCCATAGGAGGGGAAAAACTGTTTTTT.

This chain links TRBV2 with TRBJ1-1; D ambiguous. V lost 4 bases and J lost 4, with 13 bases in between. CDR1 is SNHLY and CDR2 is FYNNEI in the germline V gene. This CDR3 comprises 14 residues. The CDR3 protein is CASSVAGGLTEAFF. CDR3 DNA sequence: TGTGCCAGCAGTGTTGCCGGCGGGCTCACTGAAGCTTTCTTT. The full variable domain, with the rest looked up from reference TRBV2 and TRBJ1-1, is EPEVTQTPSHQVTQMGQEVILRCVPISNHLYFYWYRQILGQKVEFLVSFYNNEISEKSEIFDDQFSVERPDGSNFTLKIRSTKLEDSAMYFCASSVAGGLTEAFFGQGTRLTVV.

The V call is TRBV11-3, the J call TRBJ1-5, with a weak D call TRBD1 (5 bases). V lost 5 bases to trimming and J lost 7 bases, with 18 bases between them. The CDR3 sequence is 15 residues long. Germline V lookup: CDR1 SGHNT, CDR2 YENEEA. CDR3 protein: CASSKFAGHEQPQHF. The CDR3 DNA reads TGTGCCAGCAGCAAATTTGCGGGGCACGAGCAGCCCCAGCATTTT.

The chain employs TRBV19 and TRBJ2-1, with 7 bases lining up with TRBD2. The trim removed 5 bases at V and 8 bases at J, leaving 9 bases unmatched. The CDR3 length is 14 residues. Germline V lookup: CDR1 LNHDA, CDR2 SQIVND (reference sequence). The CDR3 nucleotides read TGTGCCAGTAGTCGGGGACGGGACTATGATGAGCAGTTCTTC. Translation gives CASSRGRDYDEQFF.

The CDR3 coding sequence is TGTGCCAGCAGTTTATCCACAGGGGGCCACGAGCAGTACTTC. The encoded protein is CASSLSTGGHEQYF. The chain couples TRBV27 to TRBJ2-7; 9 nucleotides align to TRBD1. In germline, CDR1 is MNHEY, CDR2 SMNVEV (reference sequence). With 0 bases clipped from V and 5 bases from J, the junction kept 2 bases outside the gene matches. The CDR3 extends over 14 amino acids.

The chain has TRBV28 and TRBJ2-2; TRBD2 is a possible D gene (5 bases). CDR3 length equals 16 residues. Trimming shortened V by 5 bases and J by 0 bases, and 13 bases separated the two germline ends. Looked up from germline, CDR1 is MDHEN and CDR2 is SYDVKM. The CDR3 reads CASSIRTDANTGELFF. In nucleotides, the CDR3 is TGTGCCAGCAGTATCAGGACTGATGCGAACACCGGGGAGCTGTTTTTT.

This clone came up once. V and J are TRBV28 and TRBJ2-5; TRBD1 matches 9 bases. The CDR3 has 17 amino acids. In germline, CDR1 is MDHEN, CDR2 SYDVKM. The trim removed 6 bases at V and 2 bases at J, leaving 13 bases unmatched. CDR3 protein: CASSGTGLPSPQETQYF. The DNA of the CDR3 is TGTGCCAGCAGCGGGACAGGGTTACCTTCGCCTCAAGAGACCCAGTACTTC.

The V gene is TRBV19, the J gene TRBJ2-1; TRBD2 aligns across 9 bases. The V and J ends lost 0 bases and 6 bases, in that order; junction bases with no gene match: 9. The CDR3 runs to 17 residues. Germline V gene sequence: CDR1 LNHDA, CDR2 SQIVND (reference sequence). CDR3 protein: CASSIEARGRAINEQFF. In nucleotides, the CDR3 is TGTGCCAGTAGTATAGAAGCCCGCGGGAGGGCGATCAATGAGCAGTTCTTC.

This chain links TRBV19 with TRBJ1-6; TRBD1 might be the D (5 bases). The germline V gene encodes CDR1 LNHDA and CDR2 SQIVND (reference sequence). V lost 10 bases and J lost 7, with 14 bases in between. The CDR3 runs 13 residues. The CDR3, as DNA: TGTGCCACTCGGGACGGGGGGAATTCACCCCTCCACTTT. Its translation is CATRDGGNSPLHF.

The chain couples TRBV2 to TRBJ2-3; TRBD2 matches 7 bases. Germline CDR1 reads SNHLY; CDR2 reads FYNNEI. CDR3 length: 16 amino acids. V shed 4 bases, J shed 3 bases, and the junction held 10 bases outside the gene matches. In DNA form, the CDR3 reads TGTGCCAGCAGTGCCGCACTAGCGATGGGGACAGATACGCAGTATTTT. Protein sequence: CASSAALAMGTDTQYF.